This is a list of T cell receptor beta chains from one sample in a study of OX40 agonist ivuxolimab in advanced cancers. Clones were read by immunoSEQ multiplex PCR, and TCRdb kept only the in-frame ones, dropping some. The table lists tens of thousands of clones, 84% of them singletons. The material was CD4+ or CD8+ T cells sorted from blood, obtained in a trial of the OX40 agonist ivuxolimab. The receptor source for this set is an adult with an advanced solid tumor such as melanoma, head and neck, liver or kidney cancer. Each CDR3 is given with its conserved first and last residue. The D gene is left open where the match is weak. The size entry is marked missing in some rows and otherwise reads once, few, many or a size class.

d_call,clone_size,j_call,v_call,cdr3_nt,cdr3_aa
TRBD2,-,TRBJ2-1,TRBV5-1,TGCGCCAGCAGCCGCGGACTAGCGGGAGGGCAAGGAGAGCAGTTCTTC,CASSRGLAGGQGEQFF
-,few,TRBJ1-4,TRBV4-1,TGCGCCAGCAGCCAGAGCCGGGGTGAAAAACTGTTTTTT,CASSQSRGEKLFF
-,-,TRBJ2-3,TRBV2,TGTGCCAGCAGTGCCCTCACAGATACGCAGTATTTT,CASSALTDTQYF
TRBD2,-,TRBJ2-2,TRBV15,TGTGCCACCAGCAGGGAACTAGCGGGAGGGAGAACCGGGGAGCTGTTTTTT,CATSRELAGGRTGELFF
-,once,TRBJ1-2,TRBV6-5,TGTGCCAGCAGCCGGAAAGGACAAGGCCGCTATGGCTACACCTTC,CASSRKGQGRYGYTF
-,-,TRBJ1-2,TRBV28,TGTGCCAGCTGCATGCCCCTAGAGGGGTATGGCTACACCTTC,CASCMPLEGYGYTF
-,-,TRBJ2-6,TRBV28,TGTGCCAGCACCCCAGTCGAATTTTCCGGGGCCAACGTCCTGACTTTC,CASTPVEFSGANVLTF
-,-,TRBJ2-5,TRBV7-8,TGTGCCAGCAGCTTAGTTACTAGTTCCCGGTGGACCCAGTACTTC,CASSLVTSSRWTQYF
-,-,TRBJ1-4,TRBV6-5,TGTGCCAGCAGCCTAACTGAGGGAAAACTGTTTTTT,CASSLTEGKLFF
-,-,TRBJ1-4,TRBV6-5,TGTGCCAGCAGGACCCCGGGACTCCAAAAACTGTTTTTT,CASRTPGLQKLFF
-,once,TRBJ1-3,TRBV5-1,TGCGCCAGCAGTTACGACCTCTCTGGAAACACCATATATTTT,CASSYDLSGNTIYF
-,-,TRBJ1-2,TRBV6-1,TGTGCCAGTTACATTACCAGGGTATCAGGTGGCTACACCTTC,CASYITRVSGGYTF
-,-,TRBJ2-1,TRBV5-4,TGTGCCAGCAGCGTTCAGGGGCTAAGCTCCTACAATGAGCAGTTCTTC,CASSVQGLSSYNEQFF
-,-,TRBJ1-3,TRBV30,TGTGCCTGGAGTACCCTCTCCGGGGGATCTGGAAACACCATATATTTT,CAWSTLSGGSGNTIYF
-,-,TRBJ2-5,TRBV4-3,TGCGCCAGCAGCCAACAGATCGGGAGTGATGAGACCCAGTACTTC,CASSQQIGSDETQYF
-,few,TRBJ2-7,TRBV7-2,TGTGCCAGCAGCCCACAGGGCGCCCTCTCCTACGAGCAGTACTTC,CASSPQGALSYEQYF
TRBD2,-,TRBJ2-1,TRBV15,TGTGCCACCAGCAGTTTTAACTACGGGGGGTACAATGAGCAGTTCTTC,CATSSFNYGGYNEQFF
-,-,TRBJ1-5,TRBV28,TGTGCCAGCAGACCGACGGGGGTCCAGCCCCAGCATTTT,CASRPTGVQPQHF
-,-,TRBJ2-5,TRBV28,TGTGCCAGCACAGTAGGGGGGCAAGAGACCCAGTACTTC,CASTVGGQETQYF
-,-,TRBJ1-1,TRBV18,TGTGCCAGCTCACCAGTCTCGCAGGGGATGAACACTGAAGCTTTCTTT,CASSPVSQGMNTEAFF
-,-,TRBJ1-1,TRBV5-5,TGTGCCAGCAGCCCGTACATGAACACTGAAGCTTTCTTT,CASSPYMNTEAFF
-,-,TRBJ1-1,TRBV20-1,TGCAGTGCTAGCGACAGAAGCGAAGCTTTCTTT,CSASDRSEAFF
TRBD2,-,TRBJ2-1,TRBV18,TGTGCCAGCTCACTAAGCGGGAGTAGCTACAATGAGCAGTTCTTC,CASSLSGSSYNEQFF
-,-,TRBJ1-5,TRBV5-4,TGTGCCAGCAGCTTGGACGGTTATAGCAATCAGCCCCAGCATTTT,CASSLDGYSNQPQHF
-,-,TRBJ1-2,TRBV7-2,TGTGCCAGCAGCTTACAGGTTGGCTACACCTTC,CASSLQVGYTF
TRBD2,-,TRBJ2-2,TRBV18,TGTGCCAGCTCACCAACGTCCCCACTAGCGGGAGTAGCCGGGGAGCTGTTTTTT,CASSPTSPLAGVAGELFF
-,-,TRBJ1-6,TRBV6-1,TGTGCCAGCAGCGGAAACTCTGGGGCACCCCTCCACTTT,CASSGNSGAPLHF
-,few,TRBJ1-1,TRBV4-2,TGTGCCAGCAGCCAAGAGGAGCGGGGGAACACTGAAGCTTTCTTT,CASSQEERGNTEAFF
-,-,TRBJ1-2,TRBV28,TGTGCCACTTGCCGACAGGCCGATGACTATGGCTACACCTTC,CATCRQADDYGYTF
-,-,TRBJ2-2,TRBV19,TGTGCCAGTAGTATAGCCAGAAACACCGGGGAGCTGTTTTTT,CASSIARNTGELFF
-,-,TRBJ1-3,TRBV7-9,TGTGCCAGCAGCCTTGAAGGGACGCAAACGAGTTTT,CASSLEGTQTSF
TRBD1,-,TRBJ2-5,TRBV15,TGTGCCACCAGCAGGGACAGGGGTCGGGAGACCCAGTACTTC,CATSRDRGRETQYF
-,-,TRBJ1-1,TRBV29-1,TGCAGCGCAGCGGGGGACACAAACACTGAAGCTTTCTTT,CSAAGDTNTEAFF
-,-,TRBJ2-5,TRBV2,TGTGCCAGCAGTGAAGTTCCGACCCAGTACTTC,CASSEVPTQYF
TRBD1,-,TRBJ2-5,TRBV19,TGTGCCAGTAGACGGACAGGGGGGGAGACCCAGTACTTC,CASRRTGGETQYF
TRBD2,-,TRBJ2-5,TRBV28,TGTGCCAGCAGAGAAACTAGCGGCGGAAAAGAGACCCAGTACTTC,CASRETSGGKETQYF
-,few,TRBJ2-7,TRBV2,TGTGCCAGCACCCCAGTCGGCGACTACGAGCAGTACTTC,CASTPVGDYEQYF
TRBD1,-,TRBJ1-3,TRBV10-3,TGTGCCCAGCCAGGGACAGGTACCTCTGGAAACACCATATATTTT,CAQPGTGTSGNTIYF
TRBD1,-,TRBJ2-7,TRBV29-1,TGCAGCGTTGAAGATCGGGACAGGGGGAGCGGGAGGCACGAGCAGTACTTC,CSVEDRDRGSGRHEQYF
-,few,TRBJ2-2,TRBV27,TGTGCCAGCAGTTTAAGGCGGCAGGACACCGGGGAGCTGTTTTTT,CASSLRRQDTGELFF
TRBD2,-,TRBJ2-7,TRBV5-1,TGCGCCAGCGCGGGATTAGCGGGAGTCGACGAGCAGTACTTC,CASAGLAGVDEQYF
TRBD1,-,TRBJ1-2,TRBV28,TGTGCCAGCAGGGACAGGGGGAAAGCCTATGGCTACACCTTC,CASRDRGKAYGYTF
-,-,TRBJ2-1,TRBV5-3,TGTGCCAGAAGCTTAATTTGGAGAAATAACAACAATGAGCAGTTCTTC,CARSLIWRNNNNEQFF
-,-,TRBJ1-1,TRBV5-6,TGTGCCAGCAGCAAGAGGACAGCCTCCTCCCTGGAAGCTTTCTTT,CASSKRTASSLEAFF
-,-,TRBJ2-7,TRBV6-1,TGTGCCAGCAGTCTGGCAGGGGCCGCTCCCTACGAGCAGTACTTC,CASSLAGAAPYEQYF
TRBD2,-,TRBJ2-2,TRBV9,TGTGCCAGCAGCGCACTAGCGGGAACGGCCGGGGAGCTGTTTTTT,CASSALAGTAGELFF
TRBD1,-,TRBJ2-5,TRBV11-2,TGTGCCAGCAGCCCTCGGACAGGACAAGAGACCCAGTACTTC,CASSPRTGQETQYF
-,-,TRBJ1-6,TRBV30,TGTGCCTTTTCCGATCAACGCTCCTATAATTCACCCCTCCACTTT,CAFSDQRSYNSPLHF
TRBD2,-,TRBJ2-1,TRBV2,TGTGCCAGCAGCCTTGCGGGAGGTAAGAATGAGCAGTTCTTC,CASSLAGGKNEQFF
-,-,TRBJ2-1,TRBV30,TGTGCCTACAGCTCCTACAATGAGCAGTTCTTC,CAYSSYNEQFF
-,-,TRBJ2-6,TRBV6-1,TGTGCCAGCAGTTTGAGCTCTGGGGCCAACGTCCTGACTTTC,CASSLSSGANVLTF
TRBD1,-,TRBJ1-2,TRBV5-4,TGTGCCAGCAGCGTCAAAACAGGGGGCCGTGAGGGCTACACCTTC,CASSVKTGGREGYTF
-,-,TRBJ1-1,TRBV19,TGTGCCAGTAGTATAGCGGGGGCTAACACTGAAGCTTTCTTT,CASSIAGANTEAFF
-,-,TRBJ1-1,TRBV15,TGTGCCACCAGGGGGGAGACCACTGAAGCTTTCTTT,CATRGETTEAFF
-,-,TRBJ2-1,TRBV9,TGTGCCAGCAGCGCACAGAGCGGAGTTTTCTACAATGAGCAGTTCTTC,CASSAQSGVFYNEQFF
TRBD1,-,TRBJ2-2,TRBV6-6,TGTGCCAGCAGTTCTGGACAGGGGGCGAACACCGGGGAGCTGTTTTTT,CASSSGQGANTGELFF